Listed below are T cell receptor beta chains from one sample, sequenced in a study of blood T cell repertoires in COVID-19. The assay was immunoSEQ multiplex PCR, and TCRdb's table has in-frame clones only and misses some. There are 45,000 to 60,000 clones in the sample; 82% occur only once, and about 14% lies in the top ten. Sequencing used peripheral blood. The source of these receptors is a human donor with acute or convalescent COVID-19. The donor label of this sample is uncertain. CDR3s include the opening cysteine and the closing phenylalanine or tryptophan. The D gene is left open where the match is weak. Not every row has a clone size; where given, it reads once, few, many or a size class.

clone size | J gene | V gene | D gene | CDR3 DNA | CDR3 protein
- | TRBJ2-3 | TRBV2 | TRBD2 | TGTGCCAGCAGTGAAGTTGCGGGAGTCGGTACGCAGTATTTT | CASSEVAGVGTQYF
- | TRBJ1-2 | TRBV30 | TRBD1 | TGTGCCTGGTCCAGGGGGCAGGTTGGCTACACCTTC | CAWSRGQVGYTF
- | TRBJ2-4 | TRBV6-2/TRBV6-3 | TRBD1 | TGTGCCAGCAGTCCGGGGCGGGACAGGGGTGTCAAAAACATTCAGTACTTC | CASSPGRDRGVKNIQYF
once | TRBJ2-1 | TRBV19 | TRBD2 | TGTGCCAGTAGTATGCGGGGGGGATCCTACAATGAGCAGTTCTTC | CASSMRGGSYNEQFF
- | TRBJ1-5 | TRBV28 | - | TGTGCCAGCAGATCTACCGCCGGGACACCTCGGGGTCAGCCCCAGCATTTT | CASRSTAGTPRGQPQHF
- | TRBJ1-1 | TRBV2 | - | TGTGCCAGCACCTTGGACAGCGACACTGAAGCTTTCTTT | CASTLDSDTEAFF
few | TRBJ2-7 | TRBV19 | TRBD1 | TGTGCCAGTAGTTCTCCAACCGGGACAGGGGGTTACGAGCAGTACTTC | CASSSPTGTGGYEQYF
- | TRBJ2-5 | TRBV6-2/TRBV6-3 | TRBD1 | TGTGCCAGCAGTACGTCCGGGACAGCCCAAGAGACCCAGTACTTC | CASSTSGTAQETQYF
- | TRBJ2-2 | TRBV7-2 | - | TGTGCCAGCAGCTTAGTTCACAGTTACACCGGGGAGCTGTTTTTT | CASSLVHSYTGELFF
- | TRBJ1-2 | TRBV27 | - | TGTGCCAGCAGTCGGGGTCAGTGGTATGGCTACACCTTC | CASSRGQWYGYTF
- | TRBJ1-1 | TRBV11-2 | - | TGTGCCAGCAGCTTACGGGGGAACACTGAAGCTTTCTTT | CASSLRGNTEAFF
- | TRBJ1-2 | TRBV4-3 | - | TGCGCCAGCAGCCAGTCTGCGGGGGGGCGCTATGGCTACACCTTC | CASSQSAGGRYGYTF
- | TRBJ1-1 | TRBV10-3 | TRBD1 | TGTGCCATCAGTCGACAGGGACAGTTGAACACTGAAGCTTTCTTT | CAISRQGQLNTEAFF
few | TRBJ2-7 | TRBV11-3 | TRBD2 | TGTGCCAGCAGCTTAGAAGCGGGGGCACGATACGAGCAGTACTTC | CASSLEAGARYEQYF
- | TRBJ2-7 | TRBV5-4 | TRBD1 | TGTGCCAGCAGCCAACCCCCCGGGACAGGGGACGAGCAGTACTTC | CASSQPPGTGDEQYF
- | TRBJ1-2 | TRBV19 | - | TGTGCCAGTAGTACCACACAGGGTTGGTTGGGTGGCTACACCTTC | CASSTTQGWLGGYTF
few | TRBJ1-5 | TRBV4-3 | TRBD1 | TGCGCCAGCAGCCAAGATGACAGGGGAGGGGGCAATCAGCCCCAGCATTTT | CASSQDDRGGGNQPQHF
- | TRBJ1-2 | TRBV7-8 | - | TGTGCCAGCAGCCTTGACATTAGGAAAAAGTATGGCTACACCTTC | CASSLDIRKKYGYTF
- | TRBJ1-1 | TRBV19 | TRBD1 | TGTGCCAGTAGCGGTCGGAGGGGGCCAGTAAACACTGAAGCTTTCTTT | CASSGRRGPVNTEAFF
- | TRBJ2-5 | TRBV5-4 | TRBD1 | TGTGCCAGCAGCGGCCGGGACAGTAAAGAGACCCAGTACTTC | CASSGRDSKETQYF
- | TRBJ2-3 | TRBV6-5 | TRBD1 | TGTGCCAGCAGTTATGACAGGGGTATAGATACGCAGTATTTT | CASSYDRGIDTQYF
- | TRBJ2-3 | TRBV10-3 | TRBD1 | TGTGCCATCAGTGGGGGACAGTCCAGCCTTAAAGATACGCAGTATTTT | CAISGGQSSLKDTQYF
few | TRBJ2-3 | TRBV7-2 | - | TGTGCCAGCAGCTTATTGGCGGGGTTAACAGATACGCAGTATTTT | CASSLLAGLTDTQYF
- | TRBJ2-2 | TRBV5-4 | TRBD1 | TGTGCCAGCAGCTTGGGGACAGGGCCCACCGGGGAGCTGTTTTTT | CASSLGTGPTGELFF
- | TRBJ2-7 | TRBV9 | TRBD1 | TGTGCCAGCAGCGTAGCTCCAGGGGGCTACGAGCAGTACTTC | CASSVAPGGYEQYF
- | TRBJ1-4 | TRBV30 | TRBD1 | TGTGCCTGGGGGGGACAGGGGGCCGCTAATGAAAAACTGTTTTTT | CAWGGQGAANEKLFF
- | TRBJ1-5 | TRBV6-5 | TRBD1 | TGTGCCAGCAGACCGGGACAGGGATTTCAGCCCCAGCATTTT | CASRPGQGFQPQHF